These 18 T cell receptor beta chains were sequenced from one sample in a study of CD8+CD57+ T cells in acquired aplastic anemia. TCR beta VDJ and CDR3 profiling used genomic DNA as template. TCRdb called the reads again in MiXCR, with one record for every CDR3 protein. The sample holds some 200,000 distinct CDR3 sequences, 48% seen once. Sequencing involved patients with CD8+CD57+ cell expansion previously shown by flow cytometry. Sequencing used sorted CD4+, CD8+, or CD8+CD57+ T cells (not recorded which) from PBMCs. The receptors stem from a human donor with aplastic anemia.

The chain uses TRBV9 and TRBJ2-1; the D gene is possibly TRBD1 (6 bases). This CDR3 spans 17 amino acids. V lost 7 bases and J lost 0, with 20 bases in between. Germline V lookup: CDR1 SGDLS, CDR2 YYNGEE. The CDR3 nucleotides read TGTGCCAGCGTGATCGGTTACAGGGTTTTCTCCTACAATGAGCAGTTCTTC. This encodes CASVIGYRVFSYNEQFF.

The chain is built from TRBV2 and TRBJ1-5, with 7 bases matching TRBD1. The J segment lost 0 bases and the V segment lost 7 bases, leaving 3 bases of the junction unmatched. Germline V gene lookup returns CDR1 SNHLY and CDR2 FYNNEI. This CDR3 is 14 amino acids long. The CDR3 DNA sequence: TGTGCCAGCACTAGGGACAGTAGCAATCAGCCCCAGCATTTT. Translation: CASTRDSSNQPQHF.

A word on this clonotype: Germline and junction disagree at one end, which may indicate a read error. The gene calls are TRBV7-7 and TRBJ2-2; D remains ambiguous. Germline CDR1 and CDR2: SSHAT and FNYEAQ (reference sequence). The CDR3 totals 12 residues. CDR3 loop: CASSLGAGELFF. CDR3 coding DNA: TGTGCTAGCAGCTTAGGAGCCGGGGAGCTGTTTTTT.

The chain couples TRBV25-1 to TRBJ1-6; D is ambiguous. Germline V gene lookup returns CDR1 MGHDK and CDR2 SYGVNS. This CDR3 spans 15 amino acids. V lost 3 bases to trimming and J lost 7 bases, with 13 bases between them. For the CDR3, the DNA is TGTGCCAGCAGTGAGGCCAGAGGGTACAATTCACCCCTCCACTTT. Its protein product is CASSEARGYNSPLHF.

The chain links TRBV15 to TRBJ2-3, with D possibly being TRBD2 (6 bases). Germline V lookup: CDR1 LNHNV, CDR2 YYDKDF (reference sequence). V lost 1 base and J 5 bases, leaving 10 bases between the germline ends. This CDR3 comprises 14 residues. The CDR3 bases are TGTGCCACCAGCAGAGCCGGGGGAGAAGATACGCAGTATTTT. It codes for CATSRAGGEDTQYF. The whole variable domain, filled in from reference TRBV15 and TRBJ2-3, reads DAMVIQNPRYQVTQFGKPVTLSCSQTLNHNVMYWYQQKSSQAPKLLFHYYDKDFNNEADTPDNFQSRRPNTSFCFLDIRSPGLGDTAMYLCATSRAGGEDTQYFGPGTRLTVL.

The genes are TRBV2 and TRBJ1-2; 10 bases agree with TRBD1. Germline V CDR1 and CDR2: SNHLY, FYNNEI. The CDR3 runs to 12 residues. V shed 10 bases, J shed 6 bases, and the junction held 5 bases outside the gene matches. The chain's CDR3 is CATKTGGNGYTF. The CDR3 DNA is TGTGCCACCAAGACAGGGGGCAATGGCTACACCTTC.

CDR3 sequence reads: CSVEMPLQAKLFF. CDR3 in DNA: TGCAGCGTTGAAATGCCTCTACAGGCGAAACTGTTTTTT. The rearrangement links TRBV29-1 to TRBJ1-4, with TRBD1 as a possible D gene (5 bases). CDR1 is SQVTM, CDR2 ANQGSEA, per germline. Trimming took 2 bases from V and 11 from J, leaving 15 bases between them. This CDR3 is built from 13 residues.

There are many counts of this clonotype. V usage is TRBV5-8 and J usage is TRBJ2-7; 8 bases line up with TRBD2. This CDR3 contains 15 residues. The V gene end was trimmed by 4 bases and the J gene end by 3 bases; junction bases not matched to a gene: 9. Germline CDR1 reads SGHTS; CDR2 reads YDEGEE. Here the CDR3 reads CASSRISGEGYEQYF. CDR3 coding DNA: TGTGCCAGCAGCCGAATTAGCGGGGAGGGCTACGAGCAGTACTTC.

This chain links TRBV27 with TRBJ2-7; 9 bases fit TRBD1. The J call is doubtful: the DNA matches TRBJ2-1 better. This CDR3 spans 15 amino acids. The V gene's germline CDR1 is MNHEY and CDR2 SMNVEV (reference sequence). The CDR3 nucleotides read TGTGCCAGCAGCTACTCCGGGACAGGGTCCTACGAGCAGTTCTTC. Residues: CASSYSGTGSYEQFF.

Comment on this clonotype: It may be a read error: a sequence one base away is much more abundant. The chain links TRBV6-1 to TRBJ2-3; D is unclear. Germline CDR1 is MNHNS and CDR2 is SASEGT. There are 13 residues in the CDR3. In nucleotides, the CDR3 is TGTGCCAGCAAGGGCAGCAACACAGATACGCAGTGTTTT. The encoded protein is CASKGSNTDTQCF.

This clonotype has just one count. This chain uses TRBV4-1 with TRBJ2-1; 9 bases are shared with TRBD2. The trim removed 1 base at V and 4 bases at J, leaving 5 bases unmatched. Per germline, CDR1 MGHRA and CDR2 YSYEKL. There are 16 residues in the CDR3. The CDR3 nucleotides read TGCGCCAGCAGCCAAGCTAGCGGGGTAAGGTACAATGAGCAGTTCTTC. Amino acids: CASSQASGVRYNEQFF.

This clonotype came up a few times. The rearrangement joins TRBV2 to TRBJ2-7; unclear D gene. This CDR3 has 10 residues. CDR1 is SNHLY and CDR2 is FYNNEI in the germline V gene. V lost 3 bases, J lost 6 bases, and 3 bases lay in between. The CDR3 DNA sequence: TGTGCCAGCAGTGATGGCGAGCAGTACTTC. Amino acids: CASSDGEQYF.

The V and J genes are TRBV2 and TRBJ1-5; 7 nucleotides agree with TRBD1. This CDR3 has 15 residues. J lost 7 bases, V lost 5 bases, and 11 bases had no gene match. Per the germline V gene, CDR1 is SNHLY and CDR2 is FYNNEI. DNA for the CDR3: TGTGCCAGCAGTCCCATACAGGGGCCCGGGCAGCCCCAGCATTTT. Protein sequence: CASSPIQGPGQPQHF.

In its sample, this clonotype was seen many times. This chain links TRBV12-3 or TRBV12-4 with TRBJ2-7; D is tentatively TRBD1 or TRBD2 (5 bases each). CDR3 length equals 13 residues. With 8 bases removed from V and 4 bases from J, the gap between germline ends came to 15 bases. The CDR3 coding sequence is TGTGCCAGCGCTCGGGACGGAAGATACGAGCAGTACTTC. Translation: CASARDGRYEQYF.

Worth noting for this clonotype: Possible read error: a much larger clone is one base away. V and J are TRBV24-1 and TRBJ2-1; D perhaps matches TRBD2 (7 bases). Germline V CDR1 and CDR2: KGHDR, SFDVKD. V was clipped by 0 bases and J by 1 base, with 18 bases between them. This CDR3 is 19 amino acids long. CDR3 nucleotides: TGTGCCACCAGTGATTTGCAAGCGAGGGGGGGCGTTTCCTACAATGAGCAGTTCTTC. This encodes CATSDLQARGGVSYNEQFF.

This clonotype has at least ten counts. The chain couples TRBV12-3 or TRBV12-4 to TRBJ2-7, with 11 positions matching TRBD2. V lost 1 base and J lost 2; bases outside the gene matches: 7. The CDR3 spans 17 residues. CDR3 region: CASSLGLAGGKTYEQYF. As DNA, the CDR3 is TGTGCCAGCAGTTTAGGTCTAGCGGGAGGAAAAACCTACGAGCAGTACTTC.

This clonotype was detected a few times. This sequence joins TRBV18 and TRBJ1-1; the D is unclear. Germline-derived CDR1 and CDR2 are KGHSH and LQKENI. This CDR3 spans 13 amino acids. The V end lost 3 bases, the J end lost 1 base, and 6 bases lay between the germline ends. The CDR3 sequence: CASSPAGNTEAFF. For the CDR3, the DNA is TGTGCCAGCTCACCTGCCGGGAACACTGAAGCTTTCTTT.

This chain uses TRBV7-9 with TRBJ1-6, with a tentative D call TRBD1 (5 bases). In germline, CDR1 is SEHNR, CDR2 FQNEAQ (reference sequence). CDR3 size: 15 residues. V was cut by 6 bases and J by 9 bases, with 18 bases left in between. The CDR3: CASSQSGREVSPLHF. The CDR3 DNA reads as TGTGCCAGCAGTCAATCAGGCAGGGAGGTTTCACCCCTCCACTTT.